Presented here are 10 T cell receptor beta chains from one specimen sequenced in a study of shared clonotypes between healthy human individuals. In the naive CD8 group, cells lacked CD45RO and were positively selected for CCR7, so terminally differentiated effector memory CD45RA+ cells were left out. TCRdb's table, derived via immunoSEQ multiplex PCR, lists solely in-frame clones and lacks some. The sample includes roughly 850,000 clones, 96% seen only once; the top ten take about 0.21%. The sequenced material came from naive CD8+ T cells sorted from blood. These TCRs come from a man in his thirties or forties in good health.

This chain links TRBV29-1 with TRBJ2-1; no clear D. Germline V gene data show CDR1 as SQVTM and CDR2 as ANQGSEA. Trimming shortened V by 3 bases and J by 8 bases, and 20 bases separated the two germline ends. The CDR3 runs 15 residues. The CDR3: CSVDPTLKGFDEQFF. The CDR3 nucleotides read TGCAGCGTTGATCCAACTCTCAAAGGTTTTGATGAGCAGTTCTTC.

DNA for the CDR3: TGTGCCAGCAGTTACCCTTTGGAGCCGAGCTCCTACGAGCAGTACTTC. Translated: CASSYPLEPSSYEQYF. The rearrangement joins TRBV7-9 to TRBJ2-7; no clear D gene. V lost 6 bases and J 0 bases, leaving 18 bases between the germline ends. Germline CDR1 is SEHNR and CDR2 is FQNEAQ (reference sequence). The CDR3 runs to 16 residues.

The gene calls are TRBV9 and TRBJ2-7; 7 bases align to TRBD1. Germline trimming cut 3 bases from V and 5 bases from J; bases unmatched to any gene: 11. This CDR3 spans 15 amino acids. The germline V gene encodes CDR1 SGDLS and CDR2 YYNGEE. CDR3: CASSARDRPRDEQYF. The CDR3 coding sequence is TGTGCCAGCAGCGCACGGGACAGACCCCGTGACGAGCAGTACTTC.

The chain joins TRBV9 to TRBJ2-1; weak D call: TRBD2 (7 bases). Germline V gives CDR1 SGDLS, CDR2 YYNGEE. CDR3 size: 18 residues. V was pared by 0 bases and J by 6 bases, with 22 bases between. The CDR3 nucleotides are TGTGCCAGCAGCGTAGCGGAGTGGGTCCCTGGGGGGGCCAATGAGCAGTTCTTC. Encoded protein: CASSVAEWVPGGANEQFF.

The chain carries TRBV10-2 and TRBJ1-3; D is possibly TRBD1 (6 bases). This CDR3 has 17 amino acids. The germline gives CDR1 WSHSY, CDR2 SAAADI. V was shortened by 3 bases and J by 0 bases, with 15 bases between the two germline ends. The chain's CDR3 is CASSEGWGPGSGNTIYF. The CDR3 bases are TGCGCCAGCAGTGAAGGGTGGGGGCCTGGCTCTGGAAACACCATATATTTT.

About this clone: This could be a read error, since a much larger clone is one nucleotide away. The chain is built from TRBV9 and TRBJ2-7; no firm D call. The V and J ends lost 4 bases and 0 bases respectively, with 5 bases between them. Germline loops: CDR1 SGDLS, CDR2 YYNGEE. This CDR3 region has 12 residues. The CDR3 coding sequence is TGTGCCAGCAGCTCAGACTCCTACGAGCAGTACTTC. Protein: CASSSDSYEQYF. The variable domain in full, completed from reference TRBV9 and TRBJ2-7, reads DSGVTQTPKHLITATGQRVTLRCSPRSGDLSVYWYQQSLDQGLQFLIQYYNGEERAKGNILERFSAQQFPDLHSELNLSSLELGDSALYFCASSSDSYEQYFGPGTRLTVT.

The J gene is TRBJ2-7, the V gene TRBV10-3; 10 bases agree with TRBD2. V was clipped by 8 bases and J by 0 bases; unmatched bases: 7. Germline assignment: CDR1 ENHRY and CDR2 SYGVKD. The CDR3 length is 15 residues. The CDR3 loop reads CAIRSGLAASYEQYF. Written as DNA, the CDR3 is TGTGCCATCCGGTCCGGACTAGCGGCCTCCTACGAGCAGTACTTC.

The count of this clone is one. The rearrangement links TRBV5-1 to TRBJ2-2; perhaps TRBD2 as D (6 bases). Germline CDR1 is SGHRS and CDR2 is YFSETQ. Trimming cost V 3 bases and J 0 bases, with 9 bases left between them. The CDR3 length is 15 residues. The CDR3 loop reads CASSWDFTNTGELFF. For the CDR3, the DNA is TGCGCCAGCAGCTGGGACTTTACGAACACCGGGGAGCTGTTTTTT.

V gene TRBV7-9 combines with J gene TRBJ2-7; 9 positions agree with TRBD1. This CDR3 comprises 17 residues. Trimming removed 4 bases from V and 0 bases from J; junction bases left unmatched: 10. Germline V gene data show CDR1 as SEHNR and CDR2 as FQNEAQ (reference sequence). The CDR3 DNA sequence: TGTGCCAGCAGCTCGGAAATCGGGACAGGGAGCTCCTACGAGCAGTACTTC. Its translation is CASSSEIGTGSSYEQYF. The full variable domain, with the rest looked up from reference TRBV7-9 and TRBJ2-7, is DTGVSQNPRHKITKRGQNVTFRCDPISEHNRLYWYRQTLGQGPEFLTYFQNEAQLEKSRLLSDRFSAERPKGSFSTLEIQRTEQGDSAMYLCASSSEIGTGSSYEQYFGPGTRLTVT.

This chain connects TRBV27 to TRBJ2-7; maybe TRBD2 (5 bases). Germline assignment: CDR1 MNHEY and CDR2 SMNVEV (reference sequence). The CDR3 extends over 15 amino acids. V was pared by 8 bases and J by 5 bases, with 22 bases between. The CDR3: CASCPGIGPYDEQYF. CDR3 nucleotides: TGTGCCAGCTGCCCGGGGATCGGCCCATACGACGAGCAGTACTTC.